This T cell receptor beta chain stems from a study of blood T cell repertoires in COVID-19. Study-wide context: Sources were T cells, B-cell-depleted T cells, or PBMCs; the material itself was cDNA or gDNA.

CDR3 size: 13 residues. J was trimmed by 2 bases and V by 6 bases; bases with no gene match: 2. Germline V CDR1 and CDR2: LNHDA, SQIVND (reference sequence). Original methodology: Reference gene primer amplification yielded estimated nucleated cell counts. TCRdb's table, derived via immunoSEQ multiplex PCR, lists solely in-frame clones and lacks some. V and J calls and clone size are those listed in that table; D and trimming were worked out from the DNA. The table includes 150,000 or so clones, around 80% detected once. This clonotype was sampled from a human donor with acute or convalescent COVID-19. The donor label of this sample is uncertain. The sample taken for sequencing was peripheral blood. V usage is TRBV19 and J usage is TRBJ2-7; 9 nucleotides agree with TRBD1. This chain's CDR3 is CASSRDRAYEQYF. DNA for the CDR3: TGTGCCAGTAGCCGGGACAGGGCCTACGAGCAGTACTTC.